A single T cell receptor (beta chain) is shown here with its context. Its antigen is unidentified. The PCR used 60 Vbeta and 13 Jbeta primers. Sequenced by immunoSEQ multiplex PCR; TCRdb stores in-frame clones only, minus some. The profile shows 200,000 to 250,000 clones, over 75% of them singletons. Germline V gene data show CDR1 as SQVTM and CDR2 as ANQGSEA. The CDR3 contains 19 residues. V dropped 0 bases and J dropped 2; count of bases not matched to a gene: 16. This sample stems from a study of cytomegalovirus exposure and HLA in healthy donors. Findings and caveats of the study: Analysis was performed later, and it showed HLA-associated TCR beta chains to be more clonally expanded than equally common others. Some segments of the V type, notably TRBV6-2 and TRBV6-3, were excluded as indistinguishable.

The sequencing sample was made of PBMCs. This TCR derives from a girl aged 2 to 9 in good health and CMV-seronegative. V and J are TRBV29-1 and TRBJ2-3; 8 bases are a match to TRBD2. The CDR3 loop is CSVEDPDREGVIPTDTQYF. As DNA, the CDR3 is TGCAGCGTTGAAGACCCCGATCGGGAGGGGGTAATCCCCACAGATACGCAGTATTTT.